The next 17 T cell receptor beta chains were all read from a single sample in a study of response to subunit inactivated influenza vaccine. A single record per CDR3 protein comes from TCRdb applying MiXCR to the RT-PCR reads. The sample lists under 850,000 distinct CDR3 sequences, about 18% occurring once. The sample in question was PBMCs from blood, obtained about 5 days after vaccination. The origin of the receptors is a man in his forties or fifties who received an inactivated influenza vaccine.

This rearrangement joins TRBV5-1 to TRBJ2-1; 8 positions match TRBD2. Germline trimming cut 5 bases from V and 0 bases from J; bases unmatched to any gene: 7. The CDR3 loop spans 16 amino acids. Germline-derived CDR1 and CDR2 are SGHRS and YFSETQ. The CDR3, as DNA: TGCGCCAGCAGGAAATCGGGGGGGAGCTCCTACAATGAGCAGTTCTTC. This gives the protein CASRKSGGSSYNEQFF.

The rearrangement joins TRBV6-5 to TRBJ2-4; D is unclear. Germline CDR1 and CDR2: MNHEY and SVGAGI. CDR3 size: 17 residues. The V and J ends lost 3 bases and 1 base respectively, with 16 bases between them. The CDR3 loop is CASSYSRLLGAKNIQYF. In DNA form, the CDR3 reads TGTGCCAGCAGTTATTCGAGGCTCTTAGGGGCCAAAAACATTCAGTACTTC.

The chain couples TRBV6-1 to TRBJ2-7, with 13 positions matching TRBD2. CDR1 and CDR2 from the germline V gene are MNHNS and SASEGT. The CDR3 runs to 15 residues. With V trimmed by 7 bases and J by 6 bases, 9 bases remained unmatched. DNA for the CDR3: TGTGCCAGCAAAACCACTAGCGGGGGGGCAGGCGAGCAGTACTTC. Translation gives CASKTTSGGAGEQYF.

The chain recombines TRBV4-3 with TRBJ1-3; D ambiguous. The germline V and J ends were trimmed by 0 bases and 0 bases, with 9 bases remaining between them. Looked up from germline, CDR1 is LGHNA and CDR2 is YSLEER. The CDR3 has 16 amino acids. This CDR3 is CASSQEPASSGNTIYF. CDR3 DNA: TGCGCCAGCAGCCAAGAGCCGGCGAGCTCTGGAAACACCATATATTTT.

This clonotype was picked up a small number of times. The CDR3 coding sequence is TGCAGTGCTAGAACCGGGACATCCCGCGGATCCAATCAGCCCCAGCATTTT. Protein product: CSARTGTSRGSNQPQHF. This chain uses TRBV20-1 with TRBJ1-5; D possibly corresponds to TRBD1 (6 bases). Trimming left V 2 bases short and J 3 bases short, with 20 bases between. Germline V lookup: CDR1 DFQATT, CDR2 SNEGSKA (reference sequence). This CDR3 has 17 residues.

The chain is built from TRBV5-1 and TRBJ2-1; TRBD1 matches 7 bases. From germline, CDR1 is SGHRS and CDR2 YFSETQ. Trimming removed 0 bases from V and 7 bases from J; junction bases left unmatched: 4. This CDR3 spans 14 amino acids. CDR3 in DNA: TGCGCCAGCAGCTTGGGACAGGGTAGGAATGAGCAGTTCTTC. Translated, it gives CASSLGQGRNEQFF.

The sample holds a few counts of this clonotype. V and J are TRBV20-1 and TRBJ2-7; D is uncertain. The V gene lost 6 bases and the J gene lost 1 base, with 7 bases spanning the gap. This CDR3 contains 11 residues. Germline lookup yields CDR1 DFQATT and CDR2 SNEGSKA (reference sequence). The CDR3 DNA reads as TGCAGTGCAGGCTCGTCCTACGAGCAGTACTTC. This gives the protein CSAGSSYEQYF.

The chain carries TRBV6-1 and TRBJ2-1; D is perhaps TRBD2 (5 bases). Germline-derived CDR1 and CDR2 are MNHNS and SASEGT. This CDR3 has 11 residues. The germline V and J ends were trimmed by 6 bases and 9 bases, with 9 bases remaining between them. The CDR3 protein is CASSVRGEQFF. CDR3 sequence (DNA): TGTGCCAGCAGCGTTCGGGGTGAGCAGTTCTTC.

This clonotype was counted many times. This chain connects TRBV12-3 or TRBV12-4 to TRBJ1-6; TRBD1 agrees at 10 bases. V dropped 5 bases and J dropped 7; count of bases not matched to a gene: 5. This CDR3 contains 15 residues. The CDR3 sequence is CASSPSDRGNSPLHF. The CDR3 DNA reads TGTGCCAGCAGTCCCTCGGACAGGGGGAATTCACCCCTCCACTTT.

The gene calls are TRBV9 and TRBJ2-1; D is ambiguous. The V and J ends lost 4 bases and 7 bases respectively, with 15 bases between them. Germline V lookup: CDR1 SGDLS, CDR2 YYNGEE. The CDR3 is 14 residues long. CDR3 bases: TGTGCCAGCAGCTCTGCTAGGGTAGGGAATGAGCAGTTCTTC. Its protein is CASSSARVGNEQFF.

This clonotype was picked up many times. V and J are TRBV3-1 and TRBJ2-7; D is uncertain. The CDR3 totals 13 residues. Looked up from germline, CDR1 is LGHDT and CDR2 is YNNKEL (reference sequence). Trimming cost V 1 base and J 5 bases, with 9 bases left between them. CDR3 coding DNA: TGTGCCAGCAGCCAAGGCCCCTGGGACGAGCAGTACTTC. This encodes CASSQGPWDEQYF.

V gene TRBV5-1 combines with J gene TRBJ1-1, with 7 positions matching TRBD1. Germline CDR1 and CDR2: SGHRS and YFSETQ. J lost 3 bases, V lost 3 bases, and 2 bases had no gene match. There are 13 residues in the CDR3. DNA for the CDR3: TGCGCCAGCAGCTGGCAGGGGGACACTGAAGCTTTCTTT. This encodes CASSWQGDTEAFF. The whole variable domain, remainder taken from reference TRBV5-1 and TRBJ1-1, is KAGVTQTPRYLIKTRGQQVTLSCSPISGHRSVSWYQQTPGQGLQFLFEYFSETQRNKGNFPGRFSGRQFSNSRSEMNVSTLELGDSALYLCASSWQGDTEAFFGQGTRLTVV.

This clonotype was found a few times. This chain uses TRBV12-3 or TRBV12-4 with TRBJ1-2, with 8 bases aligning to TRBD1. The length of the CDR3 is 13 residues. V was clipped by 5 bases and J by 7 bases; unmatched bases: 6. In nucleotides, the CDR3 is TGTGCCAGCAGTGAGTCGGACAGGGTTGGCTACACCTTC. Protein sequence: CASSESDRVGYTF.

V and J are TRBV16 and TRBJ2-2, with 7 bases aligning to TRBD1. Trimming removed 2 bases from V and 5 bases from J; junction bases left unmatched: 8. The germline V gene has CDR1 KGHSY and CDR2 FQNENV. The length of the CDR3 is 16 residues. CDR3 sequence reads: CASSQPDRALTGELFF. The DNA of the CDR3 is TGTGCCAGCAGCCAACCCGACAGGGCGTTAACCGGGGAGCTGTTTTTT. The whole variable domain, filled in from reference TRBV16 and TRBJ2-2, reads GEEVAQTPKHLVRGEGQKAKLYCAPIKGHSYVFWYQQVLKNEFKFLISFQNENVFDETGMPKERFSAKCLPNSPCSLEIQATKLEDSAVYFCASSQPDRALTGELFFGEGSRLTVL.

This clonotype was observed a handful of times. The rearrangement links TRBV4-3 to TRBJ2-3; D may match TRBD1 or TRBD2 (5 bases each). The germline CDR1 and CDR2 sequences are LGHNA and YSLEER. The V gene lost 0 bases and the J gene lost 1 base, with 11 bases spanning the gap. The CDR3 is 16 residues long. CDR3 sequence: CASSQDGASRTDTQYF. CDR3 sequence (DNA): TGCGCCAGCAGCCAAGATGGGGCTAGCCGCACAGATACGCAGTATTTT.

This chain links TRBV20-1 with TRBJ2-1; TRBD2 matches 8 bases. V dropped 5 bases and J dropped 8; count of bases not matched to a gene: 17. The length of the CDR3 is 16 residues. Looked up from germline, CDR1 is DFQATT and CDR2 is SNEGSKA (reference sequence). CDR3 sequence: CSAPRGAGALVDEQFF. Here the CDR3 DNA reads TGCAGTGCTCCCAGGGGAGCGGGAGCTTTGGTGGATGAGCAGTTCTTC.

This clonotype was observed a handful of times. The V and J genes are TRBV25-1 and TRBJ2-2; no reliable D call. The V and J ends lost 1 base and 8 bases respectively, with 11 bases between them. Germline V gives CDR1 MGHDK, CDR2 SYGVNS. This CDR3 is 14 amino acids long. The CDR3 DNA reads TGTGCCAGCAGTGAATTTAAGGTTTCGGGGGAGCTGTTTTTT. The encoded protein is CASSEFKVSGELFF.